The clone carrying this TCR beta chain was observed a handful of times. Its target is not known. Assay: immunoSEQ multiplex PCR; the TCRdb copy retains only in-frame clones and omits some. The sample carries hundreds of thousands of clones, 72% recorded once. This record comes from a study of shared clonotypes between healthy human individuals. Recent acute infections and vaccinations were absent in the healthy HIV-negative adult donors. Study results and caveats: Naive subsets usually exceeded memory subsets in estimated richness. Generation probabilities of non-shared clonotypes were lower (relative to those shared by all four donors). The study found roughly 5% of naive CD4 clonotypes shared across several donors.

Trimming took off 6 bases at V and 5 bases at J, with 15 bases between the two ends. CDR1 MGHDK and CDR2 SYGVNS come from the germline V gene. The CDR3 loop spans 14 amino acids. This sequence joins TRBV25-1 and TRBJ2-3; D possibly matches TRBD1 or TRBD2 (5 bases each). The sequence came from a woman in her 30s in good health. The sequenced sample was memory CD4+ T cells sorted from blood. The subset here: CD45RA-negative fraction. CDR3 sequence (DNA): TGTGCCAGCAGCGCCGGGACCCTCGGAGATACGCAGTATTTT. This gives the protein CASSAGTLGDTQYF.